The subject of this entry is one T cell receptor (beta chain). Its antigen remains undetermined. Base qualities were left out, and no much larger clone turns up one base away. This entry is derived from a study of beta chain features in type 1 diabetes (dated by TCRdb to between 2018 and 2020). Study-wide context: Mean age, gender distribution, total cell number and subset yield were not different between patients and healthy donors. Naive and central memory subsets were obtained from all 30 or so donors, but regulatory and stem cell-like memory subsets were isolated from only 8 patients and 8 healthy donors. The study compared the TCRB repertoires of sorted circulating CD4+ T cell subsets in recently diagnosed type 1 diabetes patients with those in matched healthy donors. A total of over 95,000,000 sorted cells were examined across all samples, and RNA yield correlated strongly with the number of cells per subset.

The V end gives up 5 bases and the J end 0 bases, leaving 5 bases in the junction not matched to a gene. From a lookup of the germline V gene, CDR1 and CDR2 are SGHRS and YFSETQ. From the cysteine up to the phenylalanine, the CDR3 has a length of 15 residues. Of the read, only the CDR3 DNA is kept; its 45 bases are in frame from base 1. Each donor gave one peripheral blood draw, averaging roughly 100 mL, which was collected into heparinised tubes. Using a panel that included CD45RO, CCR7, CD25, CD127, CD95 and CD27, naive, central memory, regulatory and stem cell-like memory CD4+ T cells were sorted on a BD FACSAria II. A purity above 95% was achieved for all sorted populations. PBMCs were separated immediately by Lymphoprep density gradient centrifugation and were stained directly, without being cultured. To minimize batch effects, samples were stained and sorted in pairs, one healthy donor with one patient per experiment.

The High Capacity cDNA Reverse Transcription Kit was used to reverse transcribe all of the isolated RNA, meaning that expressed TCRB transcripts were what got sequenced. Naive, central memory and regulatory T cell samples underwent deep immunoSEQ sequencing, averaging approximately 3.5 million total reads per sample. Sorted cells were lysed in RLT buffer, and RNA was extracted using DNase-treated RNeasy Micro or Mini kits according to cell number. Each cell subset was processed separately to prevent cross-contamination, with patient and healthy donor samples processed together. The immunoSEQ multiplex PCR was used to amplify TCRB sequences from cDNA, generating 87-bp fragments that spanned the CDR3 region. Sequencing of the amplicons was performed on the Illumina HiSeq platform. The original pipeline was this. PCR bias was computationally corrected using synthetic template baselines, reads within Hamming distance 2 were collapsed, and singletons that could not be merged were discarded. Reads were aligned against IMGT so that V, D and J genes, CDR3 length and insertions or deletions at six rearrangement sites could be assigned. Within each subset, clonotype counts were normalized to sorted cell number, and only after that were true diversity and Gini coefficients computed with the tcR R package. The overlap coefficient, calculated on TCRB nucleotide sequences, was used to measure repertoire sharing. TCRdb mirrors the immuneACCESS table, restricted to in-frame sequences. Some clones are absent from its copies; in checked studies, under half trace to an unresolved V gene, and the reason for the others is unknown. V and J calls and clone size are given by that table; D and trimming were obtained from the DNA. This sample has 140,000 to 150,000 clones in its table, and around 50% of those were observed once. The biggest ten clones account for 0.4% to 0.5% of the sample.

Results the study describes overall, beyond this receptor: Naive, central memory and regulatory TCRB repertoires appeared to be more alike among patients than among healthy donors. Shorter templates might be favored by PCR, yet because patient and control samples were amplified and corrected together, any such skew would affect both groups equally. Sequencing cDNA rather than genomic DNA could over-represent highly expressing activated cells, although activation and CD3 levels did not differ between groups. Because small numbers of individuals were included in the HLA sub-analyses, any influence of HLA type on TCRB rearrangement was left unresolved. A moderate but significant shortening of TCRB CDR3 length was observed in type 1 diabetes patients in all four CD4+ subsets. At VDJ recombination sites, type 1 diabetes patients had fewer insertions and more deleted nucleotides, which implies abnormalities in thymic rearrangement.

The receptor chain draws on TRBV5-1 and TRBJ2-1, with 7 central nucleotides matching TRBD2. Sequencing was performed on Tregs from blood. In light of the paper, this sample's cell subset or site label describes: regulatory CD4+ T cells. This TCR derives from a man in his late teens or twenties in good health. The CDR3 reads CASRQAGNSYNEQFF. The nucleotide sequence reads TGCGCCAGCAGGCAAGCGGGGAACTCCTACAATGAGCAGTTCTTC. Full variable domain (CDR3 extended with the reference TRBV5-1 and TRBJ2-1 proteins): KAGVTQTPRYLIKTRGQQVTLSCSPISGHRSVSWYQQTPGQGLQFLFEYFSETQRNKGNFPGRFSGRQFSNSRSEMNVSTLELGDSALYLCASRQAGNSYNEQFFGPGTRLTVL.